One sample yielded the 13 T cell receptor beta chains listed below, sequenced in a study of blood T cells in healthy people across ages. The use of a sample-barcoded 5' primer and a J-beta primer mix characterized a second PCR of 7 to 11 cycles. TCRdb reprocessed the 5' RACE reads with MiXCR, giving one entry per CDR3 protein. Of about 1.8 million distinct CDR3 sequences detected, around 48% appear once; the ten largest clones hold 2.1%. Source material: blood. These receptors were obtained from a woman aged 40 to 49 in good health.

This clonotype was seen only a few times. The rearrangement links TRBV9 to TRBJ2-5; 7 nucleotides match TRBD2. The DNA end is more similar to TRBJ2-7, so the J call may be wrong. Germline V gene data show CDR1 as SGDLS and CDR2 as YYNGEE. The CDR3 sequence is 15 residues long. CDR3 sequence reads: CASSVERAGRGEQYF. DNA of the CDR3: TGTGCCAGCAGCGTAGAGCGAGCGGGGAGGGGCGAGCAGTACTTC.

The gene calls are TRBV29-1 and TRBJ2-2, with 8 bases fitting TRBD2. V lost 5 bases to trimming and J lost 4 bases; unmatched junction nucleotides: 9. From germline, CDR1 is SQVTM and CDR2 ANQGSEA. The CDR3 length is 15 residues. The DNA for the CDR3 is TGCAGCGTTTCCCCAGCGGGGGCGCGCACCGGGGAGCTGTTTTTT. Translating gives CSVSPAGARTGELFF.

V is TRBV16 and J is TRBJ1-1; possible D gene TRBD1, 6 bases. Trimming shortened V by 1 base and J by 3 bases, and 15 bases separated the two germline ends. Germline V lookup: CDR1 KGHSY, CDR2 FQNENV. The CDR3 contains 16 residues. The CDR3 region is CASSQFRGGLDTEAFF. Here the CDR3 DNA reads TGTGCCAGCAGCCAATTTCGAGGGGGTTTAGACACTGAAGCTTTCTTT.

The chain is built from TRBV6-2 or TRBV6-3 and TRBJ2-5; D perhaps matches TRBD1 (6 bases). Germline values: CDR1 MNHEY, CDR2 SVGEGT. The CDR3 extends over 15 amino acids. The ends were cut back, 4 bases at V and 1 base at J, with 13 bases in the middle. As DNA, the CDR3 is TGTGCCAGCAGTTGGGGCGGACAGCCCCAAGAGACCCAGTACTTC. It codes for CASSWGGQPQETQYF.

This chain connects TRBV6-1 to TRBJ2-5; D is possibly TRBD2 (6 bases). The DNA end lines up better with TRBJ2-7; the J call may be wrong. Germline V gives CDR1 MNHNS, CDR2 SASEGT. CDR3 size: 15 residues. CDR3 residues: CASSEAEGNAYEQYF. The CDR3 DNA follows: TGTGCCAGCAGTGAAGCGGAGGGAAATGCCTACGAGCAGTACTTC.

The sample holds a few counts of this clonotype. The V gene is TRBV28, the J gene TRBJ2-5; D uncertain. Trimming cost V 2 bases and J 3 bases, with 10 bases left between them. Per germline, CDR1 MDHEN and CDR2 SYDVKM. The CDR3 is 14 residues long. CDR3 region: CASSLRVAEETQYF. The CDR3 nucleotides read TGTGCCAGCAGTTTACGGGTGGCGGAAGAGACCCAGTACTTC. Filled out from reference TRBV28 and TRBJ2-5, the complete variable domain reads DVKVTQSSRYLVKRTGEKVFLECVQDMDHENMFWYRQDPGLGLRLIYFSYDVKMKEKGDIPEGYSVSREKKERFSLILESASTNQTSMYLCASSLRVAEETQYFGPGTRLLVL.

About this clonotype: At one end, the junction sequence differs from germline, possibly due to a read error. Here the CDR3 DNA reads TGCAGTGCTGGAGATTACGGAGGGAATCAGCCCCAGCATTTT. Translation gives CSAGDYGGNQPQHF. The chain links TRBV20-1 to TRBJ1-5; D unresolved. The germline V gene has CDR1 DFQATT and CDR2 SNEGSKA (reference sequence). The CDR3 sequence is 14 residues long.

J is TRBJ1-4 and V is TRBV7-9; D remains unclear. The CDR3 contains 13 residues. The germline V gene has CDR1 SEHNR and CDR2 FQNEAQ (reference sequence). Trimming stripped 1 base from V and 8 bases from J, with 8 bases between. CDR3 sequence (DNA): TGTGCCAGCAGCTTAGAAGTCGCCGAAAAACTGTTTTTT. Amino acids: CASSLEVAEKLFF.

V gene TRBV7-2 combines with J gene TRBJ2-1, with D tentatively TRBD1 (5 bases). Germline V gene sequence: CDR1 SGHTA, CDR2 FQGNSA. Trimming shortened V by 5 bases and J by 9 bases, and 14 bases separated the two germline ends. This CDR3 has 13 residues. CDR3 nucleotide sequence: TGTGCCAGCAGCCGCCCCTTCGACAGTGAGCAGTTCTTC. The encoded protein is CASSRPFDSEQFF.

This chain uses TRBV25-1 with TRBJ2-7; 8 bases are a match to TRBD1. Germline-derived CDR1 and CDR2 are MGHDK and SYGVNS. After removal of 10 bases from V and 1 base from J, the junction contained 12 bases not matched to a gene. The CDR3 is 15 amino acids. The CDR3 sequence is CATMSYRTGSYEQYF. The CDR3 coding sequence is TGTGCCACCATGAGTTACAGGACAGGGTCCTACGAGCAGTACTTC.

This sequence joins TRBV27 and TRBJ2-7; 8 nucleotides agree with TRBD1. The CDR3 is 15 amino acids. Germline CDR1 MNHEY, CDR2 SMNVEV (reference sequence). V was pared by 5 bases and J by 9 bases, with 15 bases of the junction left unmatched. The CDR3 sequence is CASSPLGGQGRAQYF. The DNA for the CDR3 is TGTGCCAGCAGTCCCCTCGGAGGACAGGGCAGAGCGCAGTACTTC.

V usage is TRBV29-1 and J usage is TRBJ1-1, with a possible D match to TRBD1 (5 bases). This CDR3 has 13 amino acids. Trimming removed 7 bases from V and 8 bases from J, with 20 bases in between. Germline assignment: CDR1 SQVTM and CDR2 ANQGSEA. Here the CDR3 reads CSAQGGLGSEAFF. DNA of the CDR3: TGCAGCGCCCAGGGTGGCTTGGGATCAGAAGCTTTCTTT.

This clonotype was detected only a few times. V gene TRBV29-1 combines with J gene TRBJ2-2, with D unclear. The CDR3 has 13 residues. Germline CDR1 reads SQVTM; CDR2 reads ANQGSEA. Trimming shortened V by 4 bases and J by 1 base, and 7 bases separated the two germline ends. The CDR3 loop reads CSVVRRNTGELFF. As DNA, the CDR3 is TGCAGCGTTGTGAGGCGGAACACCGGGGAGCTGTTTTTT.